This T cell receptor (beta chain) was retrieved from a study of T cells of healthy individuals. TCRdb independently ran MiXCR on the 5' RACE reads; one entry per CDR3 protein. The sample holds 65,000 to 90,000 distinct CDR3 sequences, about 5% seen once. Germline CDR1 is SGHRS and CDR2 is YFSETQ. The CDR3 is 13 residues long. Trimming left V 1 base short and J 3 bases short, with 8 bases between. The chain has TRBV5-1 and TRBJ2-7; D uncertain. The sequence was obtained from a female donor in good health. The CDR3 is CASSLFPDYEQYF. In DNA form, the CDR3 reads TGCGCCAGCAGCTTGTTCCCGGACTACGAGCAGTACTTC.